The 24 T cell receptor beta chains in this list originate from one sample, sequenced in a study of cytomegalovirus exposure and HLA in healthy donors. The primer mix had 60 Vbeta and 13 Jbeta primers. Produced via immunoSEQ multiplex PCR; TCRdb's table is partial and in-frame only. The sample gives some 120,000 clones, approximately 78% of which show up once; about 6% is in the top ten. Sequenced material: PBMCs. These receptors were collected from a woman aged 35 to 49 in good health and CMV-seronegative.

The chain combines TRBV29-1 with TRBJ2-1; 7 bases map to TRBD2. Germline V CDR1 and CDR2: SQVTM, ANQGSEA. The junction had 4 bases not matched to a gene; V was cut back by 2 bases and J by 6 bases. The CDR3 is 13 residues long. The CDR3 loop is CSVERRLANEQFF. The CDR3 DNA sequence: TGCAGCGTTGAACGTAGACTAGCCAATGAGCAGTTCTTC.

V usage is TRBV10-3 and J usage is TRBJ2-1, with 10 bases matching TRBD2. In germline, CDR1 is ENHRY, CDR2 SYGVKD. This CDR3 region has 17 residues. The V and J ends lost 6 bases and 6 bases, in that order; junction bases with no gene match: 14. CDR3 in DNA: TGTGCCATCAGGCCGGCCTTTCTAGCGGGAGCGGGCAATGAGCAGTTCTTC. Translated, it gives CAIRPAFLAGAGNEQFF.

The V call is TRBV5-1, the J call TRBJ1-4; no definite D call. This CDR3 has 14 residues. CDR1 SGHRS and CDR2 YFSETQ come from the germline V gene. The V and J ends lost 1 base and 0 bases respectively, with 4 bases between them. The CDR3 reads CASSLRATNEKLFF. The CDR3 bases are TGCGCCAGCAGCTTGCGTGCAACTAATGAAAAACTGTTTTTT.

The J gene is TRBJ2-7, the V gene TRBV29-1, with D tentatively TRBD1 (7 bases). The CDR3 has 15 amino acids. Germline V lookup: CDR1 SQVTM, CDR2 ANQGSEA. V was clipped by 4 bases and J by 4 bases, with 20 bases between them. The DNA for the CDR3 is TGCAGCGTTGGCGGGGATGACAGGGCGGCATACGAGCAGTACTTC. Its protein is CSVGGDDRAAYEQYF.

The chain joins TRBV19 to TRBJ1-1; 10 bases match TRBD1. Unmatched junction bases numbered 14, after V lost 10 bases and J lost 6 bases. Germline assignment: CDR1 LNHDA and CDR2 SQIVND (reference sequence). This CDR3 has 15 residues. The CDR3 coding sequence is TGTGCCACCAACGTCGACAGGGGGCGATTCTCTGAAGCTTTCTTT. Residues: CATNVDRGRFSEAFF.

The chain is built from TRBV28 and TRBJ1-5, with 10 bases matching TRBD1. Trimming cost V 8 bases and J 4 bases; bases outside gene matches: 11. The CDR3 sequence is 16 residues long. Looked up from germline, CDR1 is MDHEN and CDR2 is SYDVKM. The CDR3 nucleotides read TGTGCCAGCGGGACCCCGGGACAGGGGTGGAATCAGCCCCAGCATTTT. It translates to CASGTPGQGWNQPQHF.

V usage is TRBV5-1 and J usage is TRBJ2-3, with a tentative D call TRBD1 (5 bases). CDR3 length: 15 residues. V lost 3 bases and J 0 bases, leaving 11 bases between the germline ends. Per the germline V gene, CDR1 is SGHRS and CDR2 is YFSETQ. In nucleotides, the CDR3 is TGCGCCAGCAGCTACCTACAGGCTAGCACAGATACGCAGTATTTT. It yields the protein CASSYLQASTDTQYF.

This clone has a handful of counts. The genes are TRBV6-1 and TRBJ1-2, with D maybe TRBD1 (6 bases). Germline V gene data show CDR1 as MNHNS and CDR2 as SASEGT. The CDR3 consists of 14 residues. V was trimmed by 5 bases and J by 8 bases, leaving 18 bases between them. In DNA, the CDR3 is TGTGCCAGCAGTACAGGGACAAATATGAACGGCTACACCTTC. Translated: CASSTGTNMNGYTF.

J is TRBJ2-5 and V is TRBV4-3, with TRBD1 matching 7 bases. The last part of the DNA fits TRBJ2-7 better; the J call may be wrong. Germline loops: CDR1 LGHNA, CDR2 YSLEER. The CDR3 extends over 17 amino acids. The CDR3 DNA follows: TGCGCCAGCAGCCAAAGGCTCACCGGGGACAGTCCATACGAGCAGTACTTC. It yields the protein CASSQRLTGDSPYEQYF.

The chain combines TRBV13 with TRBJ2-2, with TRBD1 as a possible D gene (6 bases). Per the germline V gene, CDR1 is PRHDT and CDR2 is FYEKMQ (reference sequence). The CDR3 has 16 residues. Trimming pared 2 bases from V and 3 bases from J, leaving 13 bases between. The CDR3: CASSLSRTEDTGELFF. The CDR3 DNA sequence: TGTGCCAGCAGCTTAAGTCGGACAGAAGACACCGGGGAGCTGTTTTTT.

The chain uses TRBV9 and TRBJ2-7; D perhaps matches TRBD2 (6 bases). Germline lookup yields CDR1 SGDLS and CDR2 YYNGEE. Trimming cost V 0 bases and J 5 bases, with 12 bases left between them. The CDR3 loop spans 14 amino acids. CDR3 nucleotide sequence: TGTGCCAGCAGCGTAGCACGGGAGCTAGACGAGCAGTACTTC. Protein product: CASSVARELDEQYF.

This clone was counted between two and nine times. This chain connects TRBV11-1 to TRBJ1-4; 12 positions match TRBD1. The CDR3 is made up of 14 amino acids. CDR1 and CDR2 (germline): SGHAT, FQDESV (reference sequence). After removal of 3 bases from V and 8 bases from J, the junction contained 1 base not matched to a gene. The CDR3 bases are TGTGCCAGCAGCTTGGGACAGGGGGCGGAAAAACTGTTTTTT. It yields the protein CASSLGQGAEKLFF.

The chain couples TRBV7-2 to TRBJ2-4; the D is unclear. V dropped 1 base and J dropped 5 bases, with 12 bases sitting between them. The CDR3 is 15 residues long. Germline V gene lookup returns CDR1 SGHTA and CDR2 FQGNSA. CDR3 in amino acids: CASSLGRISQNIQYF. For the CDR3, the DNA is TGTGCCAGCAGCTTAGGGCGGATCTCCCAAAACATTCAGTACTTC.

CDR3 sequence reads: CASSLMGQGLDEQFF. The CDR3 bases are TGTGCCAGCAGCTTAATGGGACAGGGGTTAGATGAGCAGTTCTTC. The genes are TRBV11-1 and TRBJ2-1; 10 bases fit TRBD1. Looked up from germline, CDR1 is SGHAT and CDR2 is FQDESV (reference sequence). V lost 2 bases to trimming and J lost 8 bases; unmatched junction nucleotides: 6. This CDR3 has 15 residues.

This clone came up a few times. This rearrangement joins TRBV6-5 to TRBJ2-7, with 9 bases fitting TRBD1. The V segment lost 5 bases and the J segment 4 bases; nucleotides outside the gene matches: 6. The CDR3 contains 14 residues. The germline gives CDR1 MNHEY, CDR2 SVGAGI. The CDR3: CASSPDGQGYEQYF. The CDR3 coding sequence is TGTGCCAGCAGTCCCGACGGACAGGGGTACGAGCAGTACTTC.

V gene TRBV27 combines with J gene TRBJ2-7, with a possible D match to TRBD2 (6 bases). This CDR3 is built from 15 residues. Trimming pared 1 base from V and 6 bases from J, leaving 16 bases between. The germline V gene encodes CDR1 MNHEY and CDR2 SMNVEV (reference sequence). CDR3 amino acids: CASSLWSFGGGEQYF. CDR3 sequence (DNA): TGTGCCAGCAGTTTATGGAGTTTTGGGGGAGGCGAGCAGTACTTC.

The chain has TRBV5-1 and TRBJ2-2; 8 nucleotides align to TRBD2. V shed 4 bases and J 6 bases; nucleotides not matched to a gene: 14. Germline values: CDR1 SGHRS, CDR2 YFSETQ. The CDR3 sequence is 17 residues long. Here the CDR3 reads CASSGGGRTSFAGELFF. The DNA of the CDR3 is TGCGCCAGCAGCGGGGGGGGAAGGACTAGCTTCGCCGGGGAGCTGTTTTTT.

This clone was seen a handful of times. The chain combines TRBV28 with TRBJ2-6; tentatively, D is TRBD1 (6 bases). V lost 6 bases and J lost 1, with 10 bases in between. This CDR3 comprises 15 residues. CDR1 and CDR2 from the germline V gene are MDHEN and SYDVKM. This chain's CDR3 is CASSSGQSGANVLTF. In DNA, the CDR3 is TGTGCCAGCAGCTCAGGACAGTCTGGGGCCAACGTCCTGACTTTC.

This clone was seen a handful of times. J is TRBJ1-1 and V is TRBV14; possibly TRBD1 for D (5 bases). Trimming left V 5 bases short and J 2 bases short, with 12 bases between. CDR1 SGHDN and CDR2 FVKESK come from the germline V gene. The CDR3 has 14 amino acids. CDR3 nucleotides: TGTGCCAGCAGCGATTGGGGGGACAACACTGAAGCTTTCTTT. This gives the protein CASSDWGDNTEAFF.

This rearrangement joins TRBV28 to TRBJ1-2; 9 nucleotides match TRBD1. This CDR3 is built from 15 residues. Germline V gene sequence: CDR1 MDHEN, CDR2 SYDVKM. Trimming removed 5 bases from V and 3 bases from J; junction bases left unmatched: 7. The CDR3 coding sequence is TGTGCCAGCAGTGGGGCCGGGACAGGGCACTATGGCTACACCTTC. It yields the protein CASSGAGTGHYGYTF.

V and J are TRBV4-1 and TRBJ1-1; D uncertain. Trimming pared 0 bases from V and 1 base from J, leaving 6 bases between. Germline CDR1 is MGHRA and CDR2 is YSYEKL. This CDR3 comprises 14 residues. The CDR3 coding sequence is TGCGCCAGCAGCCAAGATCCCCAGAACACTGAAGCTTTCTTT. Its protein is CASSQDPQNTEAFF.

This clone is categorized as medium-sized (0.01 to 0.1%). The V gene is TRBV5-4, the J gene TRBJ2-5; D perhaps matches TRBD2 (5 bases). The germline V gene encodes CDR1 SGHNT and CDR2 YYREEE (reference sequence). V lost 4 bases and J lost 3, with 13 bases in between. The CDR3 is 14 amino acids. The CDR3 loop reads CASSDGGLKETQYF. The CDR3 region has the DNA TGTGCCAGCAGCGACGGAGGACTCAAAGAGACCCAGTACTTC.

The J gene is TRBJ2-7, the V gene TRBV2; 14 positions match TRBD2. CDR3 length: 17 residues. With V trimmed by 3 bases and J by 9 bases, 13 bases remained unmatched. Germline CDR1 and CDR2: SNHLY and FYNNEI. The CDR3 spells CASSDWVGTSGRRRQYF. CDR3 sequence (DNA): TGTGCCAGCAGTGATTGGGTGGGGACTAGCGGGAGACGAAGGCAGTACTTC.

The chain couples TRBV19 to TRBJ1-1, with 7 bases fitting TRBD1. CDR1 and CDR2 from the germline V gene are LNHDA and SQIVND (reference sequence). V lost 6 bases, J lost 5 bases, and 9 bases stayed unmatched. The CDR3 totals 14 residues. Here the CDR3 reads CASSLGQVGTEAFF. CDR3 DNA sequence: TGTGCCAGTAGCCTCGGACAGGTTGGGACTGAAGCTTTCTTT.